This T cell receptor (beta chain) was found in a study of type 1 regulatory T cells. Across the whole study: T-allo10 is an in vitro-generated, Tr1-enriched CD4 T cell product specific for alloantigen.

This clonotype was found a few times. TCRdb re-called the reads with MiXCR, one entry per CDR3 protein. The sample holds 80,000 to 100,000 distinct CDR3 sequences, 31% seen once. Germline values: CDR1 SGHRS, CDR2 YFSETQ. This CDR3 has 13 amino acids. Trimming left V 2 bases short and J 0 bases short, with 5 bases between. The chain uses TRBV5-1 and TRBJ1-1; D unresolved. The receptor was derived from a human donor in good health. The sample consisted of CD4+ T cells, either the whole sample or a sorted fraction (not recorded which). CDR3 region: CASSFAVNTEAFF. CDR3 nucleotides: TGCGCCAGCAGCTTTGCGGTGAACACTGAAGCTTTCTTT.